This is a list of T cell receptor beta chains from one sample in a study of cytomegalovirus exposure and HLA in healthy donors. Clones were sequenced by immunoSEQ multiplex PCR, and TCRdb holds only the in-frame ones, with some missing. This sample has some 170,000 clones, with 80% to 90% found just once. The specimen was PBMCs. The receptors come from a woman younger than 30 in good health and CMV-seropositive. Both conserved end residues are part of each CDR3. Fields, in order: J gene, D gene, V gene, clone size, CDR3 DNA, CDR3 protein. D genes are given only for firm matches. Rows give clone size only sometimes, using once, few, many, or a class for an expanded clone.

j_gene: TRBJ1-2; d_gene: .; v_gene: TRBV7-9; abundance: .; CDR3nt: TGTTCCAGCAGCTGGGGGGAAGGTGGCTACACCTTC; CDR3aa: CSSSWGEGGYTF
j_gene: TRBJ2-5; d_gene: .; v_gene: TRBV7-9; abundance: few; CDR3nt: TGTGCCAGCAGCCCCGCCGGGTTTTTCGAGACCCAGTACTTC; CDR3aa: CASSPAGFFETQYF
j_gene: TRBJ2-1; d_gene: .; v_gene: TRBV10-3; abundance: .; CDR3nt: TGTGCCATCAGTGTGCTTGGAGGGGGGGGCCGAACATTAGATGAGCAGTTCTTC; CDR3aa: CAISVLGGGGRTLDEQFF
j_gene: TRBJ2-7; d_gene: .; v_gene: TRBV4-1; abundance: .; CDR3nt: TGCGCCAGCAGTTCCCGGGAGAGGGCGCGCGAGCAGTACTTC; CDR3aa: CASSSRERAREQYF
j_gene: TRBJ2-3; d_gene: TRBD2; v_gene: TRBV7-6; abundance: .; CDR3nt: TGTGCCAGCAGCTCGTTAGCGGGGGGGCCCGCAGATACGCAGTATTTT; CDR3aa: CASSSLAGGPADTQYF
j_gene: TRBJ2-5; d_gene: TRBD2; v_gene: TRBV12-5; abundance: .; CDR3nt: TGTGCTAGTGCGCAAGGACTAGCCGGCGAGACCCAGTACTTC; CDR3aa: CASAQGLAGETQYF
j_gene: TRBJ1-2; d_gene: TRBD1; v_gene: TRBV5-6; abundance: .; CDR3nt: TGTGCCAGCAGCTTCGGGGCAGGGGGCCGCGGCTATGGCTACACCTTC; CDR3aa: CASSFGAGGRGYGYTF
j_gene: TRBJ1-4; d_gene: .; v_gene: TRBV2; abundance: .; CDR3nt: TGTGCCAGCGCAATTCTCCAGATCGGGGATGAAAAACTGTTTTTT; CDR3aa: CASAILQIGDEKLFF
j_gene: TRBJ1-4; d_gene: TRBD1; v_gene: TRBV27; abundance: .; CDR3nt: TGTGCCAGCAGTTGGACAGGGGGCGATGAAAAACTGTTTTTT; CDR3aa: CASSWTGGDEKLFF
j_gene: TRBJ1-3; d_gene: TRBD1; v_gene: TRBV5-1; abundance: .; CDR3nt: TGCGCCAGCAGCTTGGACAGGGGGCACTCTGGAAACACCATATATTTT; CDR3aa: CASSLDRGHSGNTIYF
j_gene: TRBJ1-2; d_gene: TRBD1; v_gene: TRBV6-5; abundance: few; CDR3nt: TGTGCCAGCAGCGACAGGGGGCGACTTTCGGGCTACACCTTC; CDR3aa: CASSDRGRLSGYTF
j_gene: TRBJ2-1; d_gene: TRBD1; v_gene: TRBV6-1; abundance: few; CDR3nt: TGTGCCAGCAGTGAAGCCTTACAGGGGGGAAGCAATGAGCAGTTCTTC; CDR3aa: CASSEALQGGSNEQFF
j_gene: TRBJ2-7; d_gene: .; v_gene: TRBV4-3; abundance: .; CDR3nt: TGCGCCAGCAGCCAAGATATCAGCTACGAGCAGTACTTC; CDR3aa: CASSQDISYEQYF
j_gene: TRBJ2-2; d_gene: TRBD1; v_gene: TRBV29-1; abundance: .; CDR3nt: TGCAGCGGGCAGGGACAGGGAATCAACACCGGGGAGCTGTTTTTT; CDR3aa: CSGQGQGINTGELFF
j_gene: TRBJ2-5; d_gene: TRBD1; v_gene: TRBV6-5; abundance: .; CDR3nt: TGTGCCAGCAGTTCCGACAGGGGGCTCACGGAGACCCAGTACTTC; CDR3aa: CASSSDRGLTETQYF
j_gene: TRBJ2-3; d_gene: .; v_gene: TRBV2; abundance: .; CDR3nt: TGTGCCAGCAGTGAATTCAGGGGCGGCGCAGATACGCAGTATTTT; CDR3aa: CASSEFRGGADTQYF
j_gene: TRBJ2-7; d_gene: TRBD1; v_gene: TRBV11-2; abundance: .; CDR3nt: TGTGCCAGCAGCTTAGTCCGGGACAGGGTCAACGAGCAGTACTTC; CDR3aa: CASSLVRDRVNEQYF
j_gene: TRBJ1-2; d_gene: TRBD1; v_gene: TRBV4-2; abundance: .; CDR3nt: TGTGCCAGCAGCCCGGACAGGGGACGAGGCTACACCTTC; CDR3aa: CASSPDRGRGYTF
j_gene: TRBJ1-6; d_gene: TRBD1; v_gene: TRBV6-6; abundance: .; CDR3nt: TGTGCCAGCAGTTACTCCATTACAGGGGGTGGATCACCCCTCCACTTT; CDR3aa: CASSYSITGGGSPLHF
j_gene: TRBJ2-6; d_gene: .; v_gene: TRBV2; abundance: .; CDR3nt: TGTGCCAGCAGCCCGAGTGTCTCTGGGGCCAACGGCCTGACTTTC; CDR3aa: CASSPSVSGANGLTF